Reported below is one TCR beta chain. Its specificity is unknown. Naive CD8 libraries were made from around 18,000 to 910,000 sorted cells, and they used 10%, 30% or 50% RNA. Bulk TCR libraries used previously described methods and listed TCR primers. TCRdb recomputed calls from the PCR reads with MiXCR, one row per CDR3 protein. The sample lists some 320,000 distinct CDR3 sequences, about 21% seen once, with approximately 0.8% in the top ten. The sample comes from a study of molecular identifiers for immune sequencing clone quantification. Regarding the study as a whole: Spiked Jurkat TCR RNA from one cell was reportedly detectable among approximately 1 million naive cells. Clones above 20 RNA copies contained over 98% of effector molecules but under 1% of naive ones.

CDR3 length: 16 amino acids. Germline V gene sequence: CDR1 MNHEY, CDR2 SVGEGT. Trimming cost V 5 bases and J 10 bases; bases outside gene matches: 16. This sequence joins TRBV6-2 or TRBV6-3 and TRBJ1-1; 10 bases are shared with TRBD1. This TCR derives from a human donor in good health. Some libraries in this study had Jurkat cell RNA spiked in. The sequenced material came from naive CD8+ T cells from blood, with Jurkat cell RNA spiked in. The subset was: FACS-sorted CD8+CD4-CCR7+CD45RA+ naive T cells. CDR3 sequence: CASSDHLGTGENIAFF. The CDR3 DNA sequence: TGTGCCAGCAGTGACCACCTCGGGACAGGGGAGAACATAGCTTTCTTT.